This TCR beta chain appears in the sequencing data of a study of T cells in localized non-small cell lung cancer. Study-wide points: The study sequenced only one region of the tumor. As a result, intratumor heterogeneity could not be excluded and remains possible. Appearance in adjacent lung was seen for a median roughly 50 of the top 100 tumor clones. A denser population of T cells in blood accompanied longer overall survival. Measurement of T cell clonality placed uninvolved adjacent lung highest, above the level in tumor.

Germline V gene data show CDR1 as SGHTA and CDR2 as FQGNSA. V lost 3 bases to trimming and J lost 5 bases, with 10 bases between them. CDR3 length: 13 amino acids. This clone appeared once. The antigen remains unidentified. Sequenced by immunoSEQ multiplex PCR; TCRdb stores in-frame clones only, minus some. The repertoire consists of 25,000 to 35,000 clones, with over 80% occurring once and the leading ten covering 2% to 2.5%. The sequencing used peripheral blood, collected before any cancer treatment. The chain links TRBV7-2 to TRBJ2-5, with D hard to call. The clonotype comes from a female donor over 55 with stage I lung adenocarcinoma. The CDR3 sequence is CASSLALWETQYF. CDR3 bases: TGTGCCAGCAGCTTGGCATTGTGGGAGACCCAGTACTTC.